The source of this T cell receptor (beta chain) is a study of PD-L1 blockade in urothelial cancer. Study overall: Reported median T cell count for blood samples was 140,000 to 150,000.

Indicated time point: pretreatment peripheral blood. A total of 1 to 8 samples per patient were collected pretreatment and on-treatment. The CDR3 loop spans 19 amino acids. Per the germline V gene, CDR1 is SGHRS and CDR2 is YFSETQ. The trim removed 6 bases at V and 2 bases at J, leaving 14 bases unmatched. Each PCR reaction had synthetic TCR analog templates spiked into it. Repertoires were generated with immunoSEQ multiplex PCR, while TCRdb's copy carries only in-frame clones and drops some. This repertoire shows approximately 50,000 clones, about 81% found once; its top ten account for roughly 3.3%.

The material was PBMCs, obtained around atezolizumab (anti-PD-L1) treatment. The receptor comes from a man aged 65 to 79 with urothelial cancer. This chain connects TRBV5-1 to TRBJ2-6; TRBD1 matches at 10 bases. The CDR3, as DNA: TGCGCCAGCAAGACTGACCCGGGACAGGGGTCCCCTGGGGCCAACGTCCTGACTTTC. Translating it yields CASKTDPGQGSPGANVLTF.